Detailed here is one T cell receptor beta chain. The germline V and J ends were trimmed by 5 bases and 0 bases, with 16 bases remaining between them. Germline assignment: CDR1 SGHRS and CDR2 YFSETQ. There are 16 residues in the CDR3. MiXCR was run by TCRdb on the RT-PCR reads, yielding one entry per CDR3 protein. The table shows about 680,000 distinct CDR3 sequences, with 13% to 15% occurring only once. Sequenced: memory CD4+ T cells from blood. This chain uses TRBV5-1 with TRBJ2-3; tentative D call: TRBD2 (5 bases). This TCR was sampled from a female donor in good health, serving as a healthy control. CDR3 amino acids: CASSLETGSSTDTQYF. The CDR3 DNA follows: TGCGCCAGCAGTCTTGAAACGGGGTCCAGCACAGATACGCAGTATTTT. Variable domain in full (rest from reference TRBV5-1 and TRBJ2-3): KAGVTQTPRYLIKTRGQQVTLSCSPISGHRSVSWYQQTPGQGLQFLFEYFSETQRNKGNFPGRFSGRQFSNSRSEMNVSTLELGDSALYLCASSLETGSSTDTQYFGPGTRLTVL.